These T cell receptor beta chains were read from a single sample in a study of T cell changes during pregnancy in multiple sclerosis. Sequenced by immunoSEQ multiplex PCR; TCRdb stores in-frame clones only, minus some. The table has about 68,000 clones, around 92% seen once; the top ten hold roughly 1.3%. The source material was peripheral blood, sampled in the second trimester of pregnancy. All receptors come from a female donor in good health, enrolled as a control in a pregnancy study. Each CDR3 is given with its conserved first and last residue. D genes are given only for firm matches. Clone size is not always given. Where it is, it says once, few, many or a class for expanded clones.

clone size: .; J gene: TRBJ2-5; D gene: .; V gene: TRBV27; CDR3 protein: CASSLTGTTRGSQYF; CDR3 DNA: TGTGCCAGCAGTTTAACGGGAACTACCCGTGGTTCCCAGTACTTC
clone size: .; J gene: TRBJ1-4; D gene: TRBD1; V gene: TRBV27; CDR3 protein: CASRGVGTGYEKLFF; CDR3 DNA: TGTGCCAGCAGGGGAGTGGGGACAGGGTATGAAAAACTGTTTTTT
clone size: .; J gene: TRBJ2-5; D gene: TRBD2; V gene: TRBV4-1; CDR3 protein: CASSQGGLKYF; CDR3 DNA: TGCGCCAGCAGCCAAGGGGGACTAAAGTACTTC
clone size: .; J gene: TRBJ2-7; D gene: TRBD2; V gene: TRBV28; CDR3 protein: CASSPHGGSSYEQYF; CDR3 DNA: TGTGCCAGCAGCCCCCACGGGGGGAGCTCCTACGAGCAGTACTTC
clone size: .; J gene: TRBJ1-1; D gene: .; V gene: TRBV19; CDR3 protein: CASSVKRGGTEAFF; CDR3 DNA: TGTGCCAGTAGTGTAAAAAGGGGGGGGACTGAAGCTTTCTTT
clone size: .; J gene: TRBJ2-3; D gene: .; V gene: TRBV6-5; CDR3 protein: CASSIDRTDTQYF; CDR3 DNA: TGTGCCAGCAGCATTGACAGAACAGATACGCAGTATTTT
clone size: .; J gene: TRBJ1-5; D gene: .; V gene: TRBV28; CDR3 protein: CASSSPGNQPQHF; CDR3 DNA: TGTGCCAGCAGCTCCCCGGGCAATCAGCCCCAGCATTTT
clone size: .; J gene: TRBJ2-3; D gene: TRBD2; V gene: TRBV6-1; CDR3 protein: CASSSGTSEADTQYF; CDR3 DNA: TGTGCCAGCAGCTCCGGGACTAGTGAGGCAGATACGCAGTATTTT
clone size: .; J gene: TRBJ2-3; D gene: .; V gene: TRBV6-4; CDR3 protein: CASSGGVTDTQYF; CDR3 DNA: TGTGCCAGCAGCGGTGGAGTCACAGATACGCAGTATTTT
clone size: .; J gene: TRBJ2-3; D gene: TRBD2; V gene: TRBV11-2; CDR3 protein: CASRLRGRSIDTQYF; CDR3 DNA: TGTGCCAGCAGGCTCCGCGGGAGGTCTATAGATACGCAGTATTTT
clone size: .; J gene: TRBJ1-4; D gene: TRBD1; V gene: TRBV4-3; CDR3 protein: CASSQGDRDNEKLFF; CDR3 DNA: TGCGCCAGCAGCCAGGGGGACAGGGATAATGAAAAACTGTTTTTT
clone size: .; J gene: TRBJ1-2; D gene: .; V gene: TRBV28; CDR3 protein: CASSSQGPNYGYTF; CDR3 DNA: TGTGCCAGCAGTTCCCAGGGGCCCAACTATGGCTACACCTTC
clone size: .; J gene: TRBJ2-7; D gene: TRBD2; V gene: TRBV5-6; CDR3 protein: CASSPGWLADAYEQYF; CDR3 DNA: TGTGCCAGCAGCCCCGGTTGGCTAGCGGATGCCTACGAGCAGTACTTC
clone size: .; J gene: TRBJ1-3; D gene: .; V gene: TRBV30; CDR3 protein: CAWRRGSGNTIYF; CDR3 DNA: TGTGCCTGGCGCAGGGGCTCTGGAAACACCATATATTTT
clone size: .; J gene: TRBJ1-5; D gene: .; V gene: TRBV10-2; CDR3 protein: CASRSGTHSNQPQHF; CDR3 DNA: TGCGCCAGCAGGTCCGGGACTCATAGCAATCAGCCCCAGCATTTT
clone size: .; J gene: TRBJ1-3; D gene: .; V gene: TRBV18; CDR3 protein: CASSPKPGSGNTIYF; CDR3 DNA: TGTGCCAGCTCACCGAAACCAGGCTCTGGAAACACCATATATTTT
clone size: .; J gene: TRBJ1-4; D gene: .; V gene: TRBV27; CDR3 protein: CASSSHGGAEKLFF; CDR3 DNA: TGTGCCAGCAGTTCCCACGGGGGGGCTGAAAAACTGTTTTTT
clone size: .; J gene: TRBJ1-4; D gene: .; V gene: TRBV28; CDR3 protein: CWGLREKLFF; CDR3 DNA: TGTTGGGGGCTAAGGGAAAAACTGTTTTTT
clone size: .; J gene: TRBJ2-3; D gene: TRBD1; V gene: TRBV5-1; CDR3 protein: CASSAEGAGGGDTQYF; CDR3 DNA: TGCGCCAGCAGCGCGGAGGGTGCAGGGGGCGGAGATACGCAGTATTTT
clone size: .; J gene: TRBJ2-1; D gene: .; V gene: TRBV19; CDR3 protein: CASSISQDNEQFF; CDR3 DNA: TGTGCCAGTAGTATCAGTCAGGACAATGAGCAGTTCTTC
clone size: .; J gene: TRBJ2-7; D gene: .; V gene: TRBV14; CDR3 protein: CASSQGTGISYEQYF; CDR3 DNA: TGTGCCAGCAGCCAAGGTACAGGAATTTCCTACGAGCAGTACTTC
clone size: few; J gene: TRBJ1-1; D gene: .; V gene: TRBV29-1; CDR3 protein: CSVEKAASTEAFF; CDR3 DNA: TGCAGCGTTGAAAAGGCGGCGAGCACTGAAGCTTTCTTT
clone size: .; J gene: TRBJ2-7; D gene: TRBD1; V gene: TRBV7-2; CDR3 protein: CASSLVGDSYEQYF; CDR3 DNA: TGTGCCAGCAGCTTAGTAGGGGACAGCTACGAGCAGTACTTC
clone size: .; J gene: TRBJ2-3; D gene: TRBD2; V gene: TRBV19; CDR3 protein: CASSRTSGRSDRSKRDTQYF; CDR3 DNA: TGTGCCAGTAGTAGGACTAGCGGGAGGTCTGATCGATCGAAGCGGGATACGCAGTATTTT
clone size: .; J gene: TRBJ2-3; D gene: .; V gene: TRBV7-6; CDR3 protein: CASSLGDVADTQYF; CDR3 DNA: TGTGCCAGCAGCTTAGGAGATGTCGCAGATACGCAGTATTTT
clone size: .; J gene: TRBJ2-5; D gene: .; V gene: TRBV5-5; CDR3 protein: CASSFGQEGIGGRETQYF; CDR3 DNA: TGTGCCAGCAGCTTTGGACAGGAGGGGATCGGGGGACGAGAGACCCAGTACTTC
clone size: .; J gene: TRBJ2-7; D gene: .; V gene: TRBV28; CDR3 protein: CATQGYAYEQYF; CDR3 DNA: TGTGCCACCCAGGGTTATGCCTACGAGCAGTACTTC
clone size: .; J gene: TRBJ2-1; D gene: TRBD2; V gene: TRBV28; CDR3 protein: CASSYHLAGGPVEQFF; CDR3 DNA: TGTGCCAGCAGTTACCACCTAGCGGGGGGGCCAGTTGAGCAGTTCTTC
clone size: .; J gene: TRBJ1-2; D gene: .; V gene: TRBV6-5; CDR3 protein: CASSYGGAGGYTF; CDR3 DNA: TGTGCCAGCAGTTACGGGGGGGCAGGTGGCTACACCTTC
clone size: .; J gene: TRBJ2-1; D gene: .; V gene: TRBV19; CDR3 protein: CASSIGEGSYNEQFF; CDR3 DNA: TGTGCCAGTAGTATCGGGGAAGGGTCCTACAATGAGCAGTTCTTC
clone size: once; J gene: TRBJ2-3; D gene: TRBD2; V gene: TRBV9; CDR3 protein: CASSVSGREDTQYF; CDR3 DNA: TGTGCCAGCAGCGTTAGCGGGAGGGAGGATACGCAGTATTTT
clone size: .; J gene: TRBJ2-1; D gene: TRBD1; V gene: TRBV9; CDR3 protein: CASSVSIGQEVNEQFF; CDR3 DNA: TGTGCCAGCAGCGTAAGTATCGGACAGGAAGTTAATGAGCAGTTCTTC
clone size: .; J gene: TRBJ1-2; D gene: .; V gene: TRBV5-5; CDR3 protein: CASSIGDRANYGYTF; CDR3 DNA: TGTGCCAGCAGCATTGGTGACAGAGCTAACTATGGCTACACCTTC
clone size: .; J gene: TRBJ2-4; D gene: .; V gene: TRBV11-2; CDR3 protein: CASTLDRGHQNIQYF; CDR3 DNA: TGTGCCAGCACCCTTGATCGAGGGCATCAAAACATTCAGTACTTC
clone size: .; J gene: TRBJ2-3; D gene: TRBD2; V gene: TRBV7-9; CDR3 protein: CASSLGQRDGGDTQYF; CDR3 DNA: TGTGCCAGCAGCTTAGGACAGCGGGATGGGGGAGATACGCAGTATTTT
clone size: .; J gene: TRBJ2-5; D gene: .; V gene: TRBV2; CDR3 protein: CASTGEQETQYF; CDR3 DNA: TGTGCCAGCACAGGGGAGCAAGAGACCCAGTACTTC
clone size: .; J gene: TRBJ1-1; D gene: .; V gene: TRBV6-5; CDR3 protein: CASREPGVEAFF; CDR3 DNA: TGTGCCAGCAGAGAACCCGGGGTTGAAGCTTTCTTT
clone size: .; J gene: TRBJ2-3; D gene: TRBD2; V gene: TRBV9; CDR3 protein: CASSLRLAGADTQYF; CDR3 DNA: TGTGCCAGCAGCCTCAGACTAGCGGGAGCAGATACGCAGTATTTT
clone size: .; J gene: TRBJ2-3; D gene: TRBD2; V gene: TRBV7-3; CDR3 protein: CASSQTPGLAIDTQYF; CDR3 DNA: TGTGCCAGCAGCCAAACGCCGGGACTAGCGATAGATACGCAGTATTTT
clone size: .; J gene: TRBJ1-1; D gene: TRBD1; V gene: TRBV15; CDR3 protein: CATSREGTGTTEAFF; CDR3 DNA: TGTGCCACCAGCAGAGAAGGGACAGGGACCACTGAAGCTTTCTTT
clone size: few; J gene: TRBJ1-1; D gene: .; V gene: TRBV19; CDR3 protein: CASSLRGGTEAFF; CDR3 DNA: TGTGCCAGTAGCCTAAGGGGAGGCACTGAAGCTTTCTTT
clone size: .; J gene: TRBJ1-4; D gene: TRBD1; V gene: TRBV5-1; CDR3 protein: CASSGGQGGNEKLFF; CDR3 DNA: TGCGCCAGCAGCGGGGGACAGGGAGGAAATGAAAAACTGTTTTTT
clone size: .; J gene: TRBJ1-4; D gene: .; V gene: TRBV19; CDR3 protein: CASSPPQGSGEKLFF; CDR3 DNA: TGTGCCAGTAGTCCCCCACAGGGATCAGGTGAAAAACTGTTTTTT
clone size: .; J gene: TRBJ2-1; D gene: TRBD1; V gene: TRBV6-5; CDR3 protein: CASGFYRGDEQFF; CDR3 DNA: TGTGCCAGCGGATTCTACAGGGGCGATGAGCAGTTCTTC
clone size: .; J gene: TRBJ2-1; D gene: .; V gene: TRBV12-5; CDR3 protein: CASGLVEDKQFF; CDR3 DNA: TGTGCTAGTGGTTTGGTAGAGGACAAGCAGTTCTTC
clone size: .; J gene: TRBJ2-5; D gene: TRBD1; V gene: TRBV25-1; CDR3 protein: CASNTVGQEETQYF; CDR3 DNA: TGTGCCAGCAACACCGTAGGACAGGAAGAGACCCAGTACTTC
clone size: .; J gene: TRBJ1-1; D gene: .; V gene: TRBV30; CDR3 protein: CAWSVRDTEAFF; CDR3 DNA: TGTGCCTGGAGTGTCCGGGACACTGAAGCTTTCTTT
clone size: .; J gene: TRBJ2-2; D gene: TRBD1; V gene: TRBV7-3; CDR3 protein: CASSSSGTENTGELFF; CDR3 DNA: TGTGCCAGCAGCTCCTCCGGGACAGAGAACACCGGGGAGCTGTTTTTT
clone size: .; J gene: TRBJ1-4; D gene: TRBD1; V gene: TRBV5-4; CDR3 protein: CASSLGGTGFQKLFF; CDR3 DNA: TGTGCCAGCAGCTTGGGCGGGACAGGGTTTCAAAAACTGTTTTTT
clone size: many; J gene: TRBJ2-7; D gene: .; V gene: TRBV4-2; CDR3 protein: CASSLEAGGFYEQYF; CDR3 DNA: TGTGCCAGCAGCCTCGAGGCGGGCGGGTTCTACGAGCAGTACTTC
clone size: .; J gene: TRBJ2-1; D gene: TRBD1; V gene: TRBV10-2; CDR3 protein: CASTKTGNNEQFF; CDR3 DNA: TGCGCCAGCACCAAGACAGGGAACAATGAGCAGTTCTTC
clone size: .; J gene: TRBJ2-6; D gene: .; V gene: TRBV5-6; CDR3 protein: CASSPQGSGANVLTF; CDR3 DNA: TGTGCCAGCAGCCCCCAGGGCTCTGGGGCCAACGTCCTGACTTTC
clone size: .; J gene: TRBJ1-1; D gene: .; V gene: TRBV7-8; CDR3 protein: CASSFSPGTEAFF; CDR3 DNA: TGTGCCAGCAGTTTTTCTCCGGGCACTGAAGCTTTCTTT
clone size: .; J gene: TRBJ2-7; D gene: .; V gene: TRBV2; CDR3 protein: CASIGTHYEQYF; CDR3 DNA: TGTGCCAGCATAGGGACACATTACGAGCAGTACTTC